This T cell receptor (beta chain) was recorded in a study of post-analysis software for immune sequencing data. This clonotype was seen a handful of times. Its target is unknown. Study results and caveats: Controls had lower frequencies than patients of about 5 TRBV segments, which included TRBV5-6, TRBV5-1 and TRBV20-1. Among multiple sclerosis patients, normalized Chao1 diversity was significantly below that of controls.

Researchers reported that TCR beta cDNA libraries carried unique molecular identifiers. T cells numbering roughly 1 to 10 million yielded cDNA molecules that totaled approximately 500,000. From the PCR reads, TCRdb called clonotypes with MiXCR, one entry per CDR3 protein. The sample consists of more than 500,000 distinct CDR3 sequences, approximately 31% of them appearing once. The germline V and J ends were trimmed by 3 bases and 8 bases, with 16 bases remaining between them. This CDR3 is built from 13 residues. Per germline, CDR1 SQVTM and CDR2 ANQGSEA. This sequence joins TRBV29-1 and TRBJ1-2, with D possibly being TRBD1 (6 bases). Input material: blood. This TCR derives from a girl under 18 with multiple sclerosis. CDR3 protein: CSVEIRGGRGYTF. The CDR3 nucleotides read TGCAGCGTTGAGATCAGGGGTGGAAGAGGCTACACCTTC. Combining the CDR3 with reference TRBV29-1 and TRBJ1-2 gives the whole variable domain SAVISQKPSRDICQRGTSLTIQCQVDSQVTMMFWYRQQPGQSLTLIATANQGSEATYESGFVIDKFPISRPNLTFSTLTVSNMSPEDSSIYLCSVEIRGGRGYTFGSGTRLTVV.